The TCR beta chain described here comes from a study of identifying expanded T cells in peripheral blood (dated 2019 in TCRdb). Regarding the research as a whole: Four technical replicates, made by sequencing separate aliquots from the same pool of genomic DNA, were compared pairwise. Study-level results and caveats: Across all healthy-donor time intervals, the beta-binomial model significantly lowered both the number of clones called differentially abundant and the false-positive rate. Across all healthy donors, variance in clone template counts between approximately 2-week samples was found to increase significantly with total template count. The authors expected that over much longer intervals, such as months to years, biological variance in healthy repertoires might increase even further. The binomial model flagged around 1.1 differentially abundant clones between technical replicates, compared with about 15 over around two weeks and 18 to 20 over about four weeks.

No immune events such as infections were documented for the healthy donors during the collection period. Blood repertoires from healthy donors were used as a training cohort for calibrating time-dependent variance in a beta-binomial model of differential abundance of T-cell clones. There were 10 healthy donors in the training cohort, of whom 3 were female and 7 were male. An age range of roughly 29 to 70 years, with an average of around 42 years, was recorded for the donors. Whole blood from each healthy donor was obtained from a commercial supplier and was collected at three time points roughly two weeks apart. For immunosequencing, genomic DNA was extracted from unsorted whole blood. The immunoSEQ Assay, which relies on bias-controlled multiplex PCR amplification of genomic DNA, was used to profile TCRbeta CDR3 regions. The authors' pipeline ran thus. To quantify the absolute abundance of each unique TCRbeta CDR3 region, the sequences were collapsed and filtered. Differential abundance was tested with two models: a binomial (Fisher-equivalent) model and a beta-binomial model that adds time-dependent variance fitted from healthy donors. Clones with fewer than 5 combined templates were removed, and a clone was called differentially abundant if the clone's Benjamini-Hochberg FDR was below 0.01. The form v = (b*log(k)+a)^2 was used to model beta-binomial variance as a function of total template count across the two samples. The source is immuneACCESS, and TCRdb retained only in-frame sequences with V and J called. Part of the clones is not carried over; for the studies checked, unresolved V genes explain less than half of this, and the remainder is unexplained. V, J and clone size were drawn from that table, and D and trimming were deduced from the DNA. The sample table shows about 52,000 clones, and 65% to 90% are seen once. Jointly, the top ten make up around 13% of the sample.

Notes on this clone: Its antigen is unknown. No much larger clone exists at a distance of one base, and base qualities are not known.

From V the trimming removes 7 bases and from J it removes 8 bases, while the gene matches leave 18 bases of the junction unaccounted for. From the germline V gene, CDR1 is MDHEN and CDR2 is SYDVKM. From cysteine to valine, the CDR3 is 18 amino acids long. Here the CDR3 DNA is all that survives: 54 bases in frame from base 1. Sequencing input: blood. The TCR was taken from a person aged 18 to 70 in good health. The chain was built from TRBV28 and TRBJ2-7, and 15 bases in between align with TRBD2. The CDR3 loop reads CASIDKHLGLAGGMKQYV. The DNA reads TGTGCCAGCATCGATAAACACCTAGGACTAGCGGGGGGGATGAAGCAGTACGTC.